These T cell receptor beta chains were read from a single sample in a study of cytomegalovirus exposure and HLA in healthy donors. The method was immunoSEQ multiplex PCR; TCRdb's version includes in-frame clones alone and lacks a portion of them. The data show about 120,000 clones, nearly 80% seen once. Sequences were obtained from PBMCs. Receptor source: a woman aged 40 to 50 in good health and CMV-seronegative. CDR3s include the opening cysteine and the closing phenylalanine or tryptophan. D genes are given only for firm matches. Rows give clone size only sometimes, using once, few, many, or a class for an expanded clone.

clone_size d_call j_call v_call cdr3_nt cdr3_aa
- TRBD1 TRBJ1-2 TRBV5-1 TGCGCCAGCAGAGGACAGGGAACCGGCGGGGGCTACACCTTC CASRGQGTGGGYTF
- - TRBJ2-5 TRBV5-1 TGCGCCAGCAGCCCACGGGCGGGGGAGACCCAGTACTTC CASSPRAGETQYF
- - TRBJ1-2 TRBV11-2 TGTGCCAGCAGCTCGACAAGCGGAGTCTATGGCTACACCTTC CASSSTSGVYGYTF
once - TRBJ2-7 TRBV5-6 TGTGCCAGCAGCCGCGAGGTTCCCCCCTACGAGCAGTACTTC CASSREVPPYEQYF
once TRBD1 TRBJ1-2 TRBV27 TGTGCCAGCAGGGAGGACAGGGATTATGGCTACACCTTC CASREDRDYGYTF
- TRBD2 TRBJ2-3 TRBV7-2 TGTGCCAGCAGCGTAGCGGGAGACACAGATACGCAGTATTTT CASSVAGDTDTQYF
- - TRBJ2-2 TRBV4-1 TGCGCCAGCAGTCCAAGAACTCTAGACACAGGGTCGGCCTCCGGGGAGCTGTTTTTT CASSPRTLDTGSASGELFF
few - TRBJ2-2 TRBV18 TGTGCCAGCTCACCGGATAATGGACAGTACACCGGGGAGCTGTTTTTT CASSPDNGQYTGELFF
- - TRBJ1-1 TRBV28 - CASSFLAGIVGTEAFF
- TRBD2 TRBJ2-1 TRBV10-3 TGTGCCATCAGTATCCTAGCGGGAGTTCTAAATGAGCAGTTCTTC CAISILAGVLNEQFF
- - TRBJ2-3 TRBV28 TGTGCCAGCAGCGAGAGCACAGATACGCAGTATTTT CASSESTDTQYF
few TRBD1 TRBJ1-1 TRBV5-4 TGTGCCAGCAGCTTCGAGGTGGGGACAGCCGGGGGTGAAGCTTTCTTT CASSFEVGTAGGEAFF
- - TRBJ2-7 TRBV28 TGTGCCAGCAGTGTGCGTCACGGGATGTACTTC CASSVRHGMYF
- TRBD1 TRBJ1-2 TRBV18 TGTGCCAGCTCACCTCAATCCGGGACAGGGGTCTATGGCTACACCTTC CASSPQSGTGVYGYTF
few TRBD2 TRBJ2-1 TRBV10-1 TGCGCCAGCAGTGAGTCGATCGGGGGGAGGAATGAGCAGTTCTTC CASSESIGGRNEQFF
- - TRBJ1-4 TRBV6-1 TGTGCCAGCTCACGGTCGGGGGGCGATGAAAAACTGTTTTTT CASSRSGGDEKLFF
few - TRBJ2-3 TRBV19 TGTGCCAGTAGCAGGTCTAGCACAGATACGCAGTATTTT CASSRSSTDTQYF
- TRBD2 TRBJ2-3 TRBV7-2 TGTGCCAGCAGCTCTAGCGGGAGATGGGATACGCAGTATTTT CASSSSGRWDTQYF
- TRBD2 TRBJ2-1 TRBV6-5 TGTGCCAGCAGCCCCGGGACTAAGCAGTTCTTC CASSPGTKQFF
- TRBD2 TRBJ2-2 TRBV6-1 TGTGCCAGCAGTGAAAGCGGGAGGGGAAACACCGGGGAGCTGTTTTTT CASSESGRGNTGELFF
few TRBD2 TRBJ2-7 TRBV18 TGTGCCAGCTCACCTCAACCGGGACTAGCATCCGAGCAGTACTTC CASSPQPGLASEQYF
- - TRBJ1-2 TRBV19 TGTGCCAGTACCTCATCAGGGGTCTATGGCTACACCTTC CASTSSGVYGYTF
few - TRBJ2-7 TRBV7-2 TGTGCCAGCACCGAAAACAGGGCATCCGCCGAGCAGTACTTC CASTENRASAEQYF
- TRBD2 TRBJ2-1 TRBV7-6 TGTGCCAGCAGCCCACTAACCGGGACTAGCGGGAGGGCCGACGATGAGCAGTTCTTC CASSPLTGTSGRADDEQFF
once - TRBJ2-7 TRBV6-5 TGTGCCAGCAGTTCGGGGGTTCGACACGAGCAGTACTTC CASSSGVRHEQYF
- - TRBJ1-2 TRBV2 TGTGCCAGCAAGCCTCCAGCGAATGGCTACACCTTC CASKPPANGYTF
- TRBD2 TRBJ2-7 TRBV28 TGTGCCAGCAGCCATACGGTAGCGGGAGGGTACGAGCAGTACTTC CASSHTVAGGYEQYF
- - TRBJ2-3 TRBV19 TGTGCCAGTAGTCTAGCCGGGGTGACAGATACGCAGTATTTT CASSLAGVTDTQYF
- - TRBJ1-5 TRBV19 TGTGCCAGTAGTTACTCAATGTATCAGCCCCAGCATTTT CASSYSMYQPQHF
- TRBD1 TRBJ2-5 TRBV15 TGTGCCACCAGCAGAGTTACAGGGGGCTACGAGACCCAGTACTTC CATSRVTGGYETQYF
- TRBD1 TRBJ2-1 TRBV7-9 TGTTCCAGCACCCGTTGGAGGGGACAGGGAGGGAATGAGCAGTTCTTC CSSTRWRGQGGNEQFF
once - TRBJ2-1 TRBV2 TGTGCCAGCACGGGTTACAATGAGCAGTTCTTC CASTGYNEQFF
- TRBD1 TRBJ2-1 TRBV19 TGTGCCAGTAGTCCCCAGGGACAGGGGGTCGATGAGCAGTTCTTC CASSPQGQGVDEQFF
- TRBD1 TRBJ2-1 TRBV11-2 TGTGCCAGCAGCTACGGGACAGGGCTGTACAATGAGCAGTTCTTC CASSYGTGLYNEQFF
- - TRBJ2-7 TRBV4-1 TGCGCCAGCAGCCAAGTAGGCAGGGTGGGCGAGCAGTACTTC CASSQVGRVGEQYF
- - TRBJ2-6 TRBV6-5 TGTGCCAGCCGAGACAGGAACTCTGGGGCCAACGGCCTGACTTTC CASRDRNSGANGLTF
- - TRBJ1-5 TRBV27 TGTGCCAGCAGTTACGGCGGGATTAATCAGCCCCAGCATTTT CASSYGGINQPQHF
- TRBD1 TRBJ1-1 TRBV9 TGTGCCAGCAGCGTCGGGGACAGGGTGGGTACTGAAGCTTTCTTT CASSVGDRVGTEAFF
- TRBD1 TRBJ1-6 TRBV11-2 TGTGCCAGCACTATCGAGTACAGGGGATCACCCCTCCACTTT CASTIEYRGSPLHF
once TRBD1 TRBJ1-1 TRBV5-4 TGTGCCAGCAGCTCGACCTGGACAGGGGACACTGAAGCTTTCTTT CASSSTWTGDTEAFF
- - TRBJ1-2 TRBV5-4 TGTGCCAGCAGCGCGTCGAGGGACTATGGCTACACCTTC CASSASRDYGYTF
- TRBD1 TRBJ2-7 TRBV10-3 TGTGCCATCAGTGAGTCGAGACAGGGAAAGGGGGCCTACGAGCAGTACTTC CAISESRQGKGAYEQYF
- - TRBJ2-7 TRBV13 TGTGCCAGCAGCGCCTTGGGGGCCCCGCACACCTCCTACGAGCAGTACTTC CASSALGAPHTSYEQYF
- TRBD2 TRBJ2-3 TRBV27 TGTGCCAGCAGTCCCCTGCTAGCGGGAGGGCCCACAGATACGCAGTATTTT CASSPLLAGGPTDTQYF
- TRBD1 TRBJ2-1 TRBV7-7 TGTGCTAGCAGCTTAGGAGGGGGGACAGGACAATACAATGAGCAGTTCTTC CASSLGGGTGQYNEQFF
few - TRBJ2-7 TRBV25-1 TGTGCCAGCAGGGACAGCCTAGTGGGGGAACGGCAGTACTTC CASRDSLVGERQYF
few TRBD1 TRBJ1-5 TRBV28 TGTGCCAGCCGGAGATCTGACAGGGCTAATCAGCCCCAGCATTTT CASRRSDRANQPQHF
- - TRBJ2-7 TRBV11-2 TGTGCCAGCAGCTTAGAAACAGGTCCTTACTCCGAGCAGTACTTC CASSLETGPYSEQYF
- TRBD2 TRBJ2-1 TRBV5-1 TGCGCCAGCAGCTTAGTGGGAGGGGATGAGCAGTTCTTC CASSLVGGDEQFF
- TRBD1 TRBJ1-5 TRBV18 TGTGCCAGCTCACCGGGACAGGGGCTCCAGAATCAGCCCCAGCATTTT CASSPGQGLQNQPQHF
- - TRBJ1-6 TRBV28 TGTGCCAGCAACGTTGCTAATAATTCACCCCTCCACTTT CASNVANNSPLHF
- - TRBJ2-1 TRBV7-9 TGTTCCAACCGCGGAGGGGGGGCCTACAATGAGCAGTTCTTC CSNRGGGAYNEQFF
few TRBD2 TRBJ2-1 TRBV5-6 TGTGCCAGCAGCTCCGACGGGACTAGCGGGAGGCATGAGCAGTTCTTC CASSSDGTSGRHEQFF
- TRBD1 TRBJ2-7 TRBV5-4 TGTGCCAGCAGCTCCCGAGGGGGCGTCTCCTACGAGCAGTACTTC CASSSRGGVSYEQYF
- TRBD2 TRBJ2-3 TRBV28 TGTGCCACCTCGATAGCGGGAGGCCCCACAGATACGCAGTATTTT CATSIAGGPTDTQYF
- TRBD1 TRBJ1-2 TRBV11-2 TGTGCCAGCAGGATGGGCAGGGGGCGTGACTATGGCTACACCTTC CASRMGRGRDYGYTF
- TRBD2 TRBJ2-3 TRBV2 TGTGCCGGGCTGGGACTAATAGGATCAGATACGCAGTATTTT CAGLGLIGSDTQYF